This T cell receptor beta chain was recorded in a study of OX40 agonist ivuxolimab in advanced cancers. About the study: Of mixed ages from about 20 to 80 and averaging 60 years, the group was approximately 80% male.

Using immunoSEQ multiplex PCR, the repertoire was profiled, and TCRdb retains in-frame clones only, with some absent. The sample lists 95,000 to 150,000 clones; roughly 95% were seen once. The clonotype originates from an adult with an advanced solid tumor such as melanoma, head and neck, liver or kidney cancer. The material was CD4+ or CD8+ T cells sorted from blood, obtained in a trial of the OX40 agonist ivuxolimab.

The CDR3 DNA follows: TGCGCCAGCAGCCCGGGGACAGCTGGAAACACCATATATTTT. Translated, it gives CASSPGTAGNTIYF. This chain joins TRBV4-1 and TRBJ1-3, with 7 bases identical to TRBD1. Looked up from germline, CDR1 is MGHRA and CDR2 is YSYEKL. The trim removed 4 bases at V and 2 bases at J, leaving 2 bases unmatched. The CDR3 consists of 14 residues.